This T cell receptor beta chain was recovered during a study of T cell changes during pregnancy in multiple sclerosis. Data came from immunoSEQ multiplex PCR; TCRdb stores just in-frame clones and leaves some out. The sample has approximately 99,000 clones, 90% to 95% seen once; the top ten hold over 0.85%. The CDR3 has 15 amino acids. The V gene lost 5 bases and the J gene lost 5 bases, with 15 bases spanning the gap. CDR1 and CDR2 (germline): LNHNV, YYDKDF (reference sequence). This TCR was sampled from a female donor with multiple sclerosis, enrolled in a pregnancy study. Sequenced material: peripheral blood, taken after pregnancy. This chain connects TRBV15 to TRBJ2-2, with D possibly being TRBD1 (6 bases). CDR3 sequence (DNA): TGTGCCACCAGCTTCGGTGGGGGCTGGACCGGGGAGCTGTTTTTT. This codes for CATSFGGGWTGELFF.